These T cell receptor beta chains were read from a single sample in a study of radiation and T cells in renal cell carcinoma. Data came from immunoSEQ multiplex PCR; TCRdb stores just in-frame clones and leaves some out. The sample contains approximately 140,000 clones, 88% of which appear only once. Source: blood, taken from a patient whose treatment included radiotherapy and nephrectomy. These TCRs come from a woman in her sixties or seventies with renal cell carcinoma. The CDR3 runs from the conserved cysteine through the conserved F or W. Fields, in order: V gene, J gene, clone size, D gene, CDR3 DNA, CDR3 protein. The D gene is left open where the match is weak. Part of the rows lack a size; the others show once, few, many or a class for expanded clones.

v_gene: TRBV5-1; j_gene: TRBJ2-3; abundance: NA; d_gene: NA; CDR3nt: TGCGCCAGCAGCTTGGTCCCTCGGCGGGGAAGCACAGATACGCAGTATTTT; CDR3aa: CASSLVPRRGSTDTQYF
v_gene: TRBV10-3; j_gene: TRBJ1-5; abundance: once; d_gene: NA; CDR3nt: TGTGCCATCACCACGGACAGCAATCAGCCCCAGCATTTT; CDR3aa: CAITTDSNQPQHF
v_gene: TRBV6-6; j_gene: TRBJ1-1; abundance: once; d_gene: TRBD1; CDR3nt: TGTGCCAGCAGTTCCCAGGGGGGGTACACTGAAGCTTTCTTT; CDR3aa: CASSSQGGYTEAFF
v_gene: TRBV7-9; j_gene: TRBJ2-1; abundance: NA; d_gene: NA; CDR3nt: TGTGCCAGCAGCTCCGGGACGCTACACAATGAGCAGTTCTTC; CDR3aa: CASSSGTLHNEQFF
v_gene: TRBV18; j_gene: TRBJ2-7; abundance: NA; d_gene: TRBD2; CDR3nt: TGTGCCAGCTCCCTAGCGGGGGCCTCCTACGAGCAGTACTTC; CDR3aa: CASSLAGASYEQYF
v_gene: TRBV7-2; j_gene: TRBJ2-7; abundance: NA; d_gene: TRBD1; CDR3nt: TGTGCCAGCAGCTTAGGAGGGGGCGCCGCCTACGAGCAGTACTTC; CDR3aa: CASSLGGGAAYEQYF
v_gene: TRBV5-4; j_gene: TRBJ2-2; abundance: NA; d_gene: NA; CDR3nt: TGTGCCAGCAGTCAAACAGGGAGGGCCGGGGAGCTGTTTTTT; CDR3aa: CASSQTGRAGELFF
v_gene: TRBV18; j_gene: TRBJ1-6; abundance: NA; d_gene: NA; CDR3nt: TGTGCCAGCTCAGCCGAGGGGGGCCATAATTCACCCCTCCACTTT; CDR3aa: CASSAEGGHNSPLHF
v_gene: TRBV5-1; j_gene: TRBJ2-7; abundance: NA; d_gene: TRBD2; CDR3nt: TGCGCCAGCAGCCTAGCGGGGATAGGGGAGCAGTACTTC; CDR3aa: CASSLAGIGEQYF
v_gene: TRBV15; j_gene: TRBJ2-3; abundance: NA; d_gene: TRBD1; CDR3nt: TGTGCCACCAAACAGGGGGGCACAGATACGCAGTATTTT; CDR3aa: CATKQGGTDTQYF
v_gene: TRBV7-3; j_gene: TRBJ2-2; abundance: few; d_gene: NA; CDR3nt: TGTGCCAGCAGCCCGGACGGGTACACCGGGGAGCTGTTTTTT; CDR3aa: CASSPDGYTGELFF
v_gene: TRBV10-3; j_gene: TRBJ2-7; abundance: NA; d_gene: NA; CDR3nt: TGTGCCATCAGTATCCAGGGTTCTACCTACGAGCAGTACTTC; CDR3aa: CAISIQGSTYEQYF
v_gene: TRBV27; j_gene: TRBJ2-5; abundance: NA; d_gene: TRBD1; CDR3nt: TGTGCCAGCAGTCTACCAGGACAGGGTTTGGAGACCCAGTACTTC; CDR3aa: CASSLPGQGLETQYF
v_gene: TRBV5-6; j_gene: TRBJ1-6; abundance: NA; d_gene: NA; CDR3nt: TGTGCCAGCAGCCTCGGGGCAGGGCAAGATTCACCCCTCCACTTT; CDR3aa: CASSLGAGQDSPLHF
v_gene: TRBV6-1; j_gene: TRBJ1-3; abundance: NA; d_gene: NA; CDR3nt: TGTGCCAGCAGTGCCTCCGACGGGGGACACACCATATATTTT; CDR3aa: CASSASDGGHTIYF
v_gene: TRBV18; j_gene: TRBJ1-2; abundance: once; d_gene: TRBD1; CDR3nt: TGTGCCAGCTCACCCATGTTAGGGGGCCCGATCGCTAACTATGGCTACACCTTC; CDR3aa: CASSPMLGGPIANYGYTF
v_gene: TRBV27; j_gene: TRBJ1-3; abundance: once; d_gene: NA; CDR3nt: TGTGCCAGCAGTTTACTAGGACAGTCGGGAAACACCATATATTTT; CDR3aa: CASSLLGQSGNTIYF
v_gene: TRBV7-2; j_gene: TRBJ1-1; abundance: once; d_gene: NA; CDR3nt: TGTGCCAGCAGCTTAGAAGCTGGGGTAAAGCGCGCTGAAGCTTTCTTT; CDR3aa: CASSLEAGVKRAEAFF
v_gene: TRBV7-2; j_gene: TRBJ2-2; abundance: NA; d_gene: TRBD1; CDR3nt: TGTGCCTCCTCAGGGGGCGCGACCGGGGAGCTGTTTTTT; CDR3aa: CASSGGATGELFF
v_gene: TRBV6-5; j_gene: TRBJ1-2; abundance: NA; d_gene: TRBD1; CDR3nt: TGTGCCAGCAGAAGGGACAGGGGGACGGGCTACACCTTC; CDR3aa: CASRRDRGTGYTF
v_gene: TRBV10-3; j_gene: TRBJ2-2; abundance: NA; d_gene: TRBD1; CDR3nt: TGTGCCATCAGTGGACAGGGGAACACCGGGGAGCTGTTTTTT; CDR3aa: CAISGQGNTGELFF
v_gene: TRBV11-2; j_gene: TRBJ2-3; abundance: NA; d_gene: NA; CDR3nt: TGTGCCAGCAGCTTAGGTGTGGGACCCACAGATACGCAGTATTTT; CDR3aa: CASSLGVGPTDTQYF
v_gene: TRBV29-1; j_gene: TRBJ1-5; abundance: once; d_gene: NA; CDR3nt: TGCAGCGTTGGAAGGGGCTCCAATCAGCCCCAGCATTTT; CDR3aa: CSVGRGSNQPQHF
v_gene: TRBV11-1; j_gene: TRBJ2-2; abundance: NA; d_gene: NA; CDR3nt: TGTGCCAGCAGCTTAGGGACAGACGCGAACACCGGGGAGCTGTTTTTT; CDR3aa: CASSLGTDANTGELFF
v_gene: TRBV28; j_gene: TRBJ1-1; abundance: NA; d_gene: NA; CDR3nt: TGTGCCAGCACCCTCTCCCGGAACACTGAAGCTTTCTTT; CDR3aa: CASTLSRNTEAFF
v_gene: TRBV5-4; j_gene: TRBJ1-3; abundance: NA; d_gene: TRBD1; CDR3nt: TGTGCCAGCAGCCACTCTGACAGGGGGTTTGGAAACACCATATATTTT; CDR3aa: CASSHSDRGFGNTIYF
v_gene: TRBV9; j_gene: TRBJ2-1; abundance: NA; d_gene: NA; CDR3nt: TGTGCCAGCAGCGTAGTTTACGGTGAGCAGTTCTTC; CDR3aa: CASSVVYGEQFF
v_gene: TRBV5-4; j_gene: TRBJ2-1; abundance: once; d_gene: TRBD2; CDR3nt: TGTGCCAGCAGCCGACTAGCGGGGATCTCCTACAATGAGCAGTTCTTC; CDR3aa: CASSRLAGISYNEQFF
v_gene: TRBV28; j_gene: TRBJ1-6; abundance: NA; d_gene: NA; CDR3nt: TGTGCCAGCAACCGACAGGAAAGCTCCTATAATTCACCCCTCCACTTT; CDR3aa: CASNRQESSYNSPLHF
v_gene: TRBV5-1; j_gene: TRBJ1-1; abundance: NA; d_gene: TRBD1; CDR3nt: TGCGCCAGCAGCCAGGCGGGACAGCCTAATTTGAACACTGAAGCTTTCTTT; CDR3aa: CASSQAGQPNLNTEAFF
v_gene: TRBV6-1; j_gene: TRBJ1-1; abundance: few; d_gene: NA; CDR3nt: TGTGCCAGCAGTGAAGCCATGAGGAACACTGAAGCTTTCTTT; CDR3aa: CASSEAMRNTEAFF
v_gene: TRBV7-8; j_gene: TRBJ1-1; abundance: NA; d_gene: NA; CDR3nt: TGTGCCAGCAGCTTAGGGCTGGGATGGGAAGCTTTCTTT; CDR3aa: CASSLGLGWEAFF
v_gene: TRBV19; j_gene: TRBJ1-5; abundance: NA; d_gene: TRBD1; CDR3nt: TGTGCCAGTAGTACGGACAGGGTTCAGCCCCAGCATTTT; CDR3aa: CASSTDRVQPQHF
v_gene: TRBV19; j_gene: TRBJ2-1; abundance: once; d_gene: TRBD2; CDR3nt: TGTGCCAGTAGTCCCGGGGGGTCCTACAATGAGCAGTTCTTC; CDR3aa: CASSPGGSYNEQFF
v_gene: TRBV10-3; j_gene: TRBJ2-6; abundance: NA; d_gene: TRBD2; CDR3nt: TGTGCCATCAGGGGACTAGCGGGGGTATCTACTGGGGCCAACGTCCTGACTTTC; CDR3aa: CAIRGLAGVSTGANVLTF
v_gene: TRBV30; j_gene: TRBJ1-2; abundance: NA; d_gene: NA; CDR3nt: TGTGCCTGGAGTGTAGTGCCCGATACCTTATATGGCTACACCTTC; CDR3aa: CAWSVVPDTLYGYTF
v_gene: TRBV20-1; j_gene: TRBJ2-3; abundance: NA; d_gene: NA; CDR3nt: TGCAGTGCAGCTCTGTGGGGGCCTTCGTGGTTT; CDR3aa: CSAALWGPSWF
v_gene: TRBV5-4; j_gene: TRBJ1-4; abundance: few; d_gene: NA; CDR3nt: TGTGCCAGCAGCTCGCCGCCCGACGGAAATGAAAAACTGTTTTTT; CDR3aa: CASSSPPDGNEKLFF
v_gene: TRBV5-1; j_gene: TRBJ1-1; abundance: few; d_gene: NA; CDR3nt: TGCGCCAGCAGCTTGCCCGGGACTGAAGCTTTCTTT; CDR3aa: CASSLPGTEAFF
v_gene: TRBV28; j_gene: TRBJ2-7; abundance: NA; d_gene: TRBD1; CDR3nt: TGTGCCAGCAGAGGACAGGGTGGTTTTTTCGGCGAGCAGTACTTC; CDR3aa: CASRGQGGFFGEQYF
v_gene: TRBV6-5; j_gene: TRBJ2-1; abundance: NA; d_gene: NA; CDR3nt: TGTGCCAGCAGTTCCCAAGGGGGGCTCCTCTACAATGAGCAGTTCTTC; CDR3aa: CASSSQGGLLYNEQFF
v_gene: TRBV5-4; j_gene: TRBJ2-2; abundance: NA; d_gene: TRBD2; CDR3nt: TGTGCCAGCAGCTTGAGCGGGGGGGCCGGGGAGCTGTTTTTT; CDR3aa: CASSLSGGAGELFF
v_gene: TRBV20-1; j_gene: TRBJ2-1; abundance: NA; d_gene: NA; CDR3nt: TGCAGTGCGGGCAATGAGCAGTTCTTC; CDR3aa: CSAGNEQFF
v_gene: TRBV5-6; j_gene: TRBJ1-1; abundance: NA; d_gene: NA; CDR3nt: TGTGCCAGCAGCTACGGACATGAAGCTTTCTTT; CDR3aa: CASSYGHEAFF
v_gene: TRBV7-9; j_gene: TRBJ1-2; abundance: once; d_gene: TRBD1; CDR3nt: TGTGCCAGCAGCCCCAGGACAGGGCAATCCTATGGCTACACCTTC; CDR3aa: CASSPRTGQSYGYTF
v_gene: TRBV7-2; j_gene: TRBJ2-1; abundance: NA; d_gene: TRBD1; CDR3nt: TGTGCCAGCAGTGGGACAGGGGGCCGGAATGAGCAGTTCTTC; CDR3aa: CASSGTGGRNEQFF
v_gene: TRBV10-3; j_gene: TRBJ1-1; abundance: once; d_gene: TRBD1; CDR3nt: TGTGCCATCAGAGACCTAAACAGGGGTCAAACTGAAGCTTTCTTT; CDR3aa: CAIRDLNRGQTEAFF
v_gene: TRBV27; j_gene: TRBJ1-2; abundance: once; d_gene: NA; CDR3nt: TGTGCCAGCAGCCCGGGACGGGAGTTAGCTAACTATGGCTACACCTTC; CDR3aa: CASSPGRELANYGYTF